The TCR beta chain under discussion was sequenced for a study of shared clonotypes between healthy human individuals. Study conclusions and caveats: Estimated clonotype richness was generally higher in naive than memory subsets. Generation probability values for non-shared clonotypes were lower than those for clonotypes shared by all four donors.

TCRdb's copy holds only in-frame clones and misses some; the assay was immunoSEQ multiplex PCR. The sample lists some 2,500,000 clones; more than 85% were seen once. In the CD4+ fraction, cells were divided into CD45RA+ naive and CD45RA-negative memory subsets. As for this clone: Antigen unknown.

Material: naive CD4+ T cells from PBMCs. Subset specified: CD45RA+ positively selected. This TCR came from a man aged 18 to 30 in good health. Some clones in this sample may be carry-over from other donors' samples.

The CDR3 is CASSLGRGGADGYTF. The CDR3 DNA is TGTGCCAGCAGTTTAGGCCGAGGGGGCGCGGATGGCTACACCTTC. This chain joins TRBV28 and TRBJ1-2; 7 nucleotides align to TRBD1. After removal of 2 bases from V and 6 bases from J, the junction contained 9 bases not matched to a gene. CDR3 size: 15 residues. Per the germline V gene, CDR1 is MDHEN and CDR2 is SYDVKM.